These 29 T cell receptor beta chains were sequenced from one sample in a study of shared clonotypes between healthy human individuals. Assay: immunoSEQ multiplex PCR; the TCRdb copy retains only in-frame clones and omits some. The table has 850,000 to 1,100,000 clones, around three quarters seen once; the top ten hold over 0.8%. The sample consisted of memory CD4+ T cells from PBMCs. Stated subset: CD45RA-negative fraction. The receptors originated from a man aged 18 to 29 in good health. Some clones in this sample may be carry-over from other donors' samples.

This clone was picked up a small number of times. Within the sample, other DNA sequences also encode this same CDR3. V gene TRBV6-1 combines with J gene TRBJ1-2, with 7 bases identical to TRBD1. The CDR3 is made up of 13 amino acids. J was trimmed by 2 bases and V by 5 bases; bases with no gene match: 2. From germline, CDR1 is MNHNS and CDR2 SASEGT. The CDR3 DNA reads as TGTGCCAGCAGTTGGACAGGAAACTATGGCTACACCTTC. Encoded protein: CASSWTGNYGYTF.

This clone showed up just once. The J gene is TRBJ2-5, the V gene TRBV25-1; 10 nucleotides line up with TRBD1. This CDR3 spans 15 amino acids. CDR1 and CDR2 from the germline V gene are MGHDK and SYGVNS. J gave up 5 bases and V 5 bases, and 8 bases lay outside the gene matches. This CDR3 reads CASSTQTGGGETQYF. The CDR3 nucleotides are TGTGCCAGCAGTACCCAGACAGGGGGCGGGGAGACCCAGTACTTC.

This clone was seen more than once but under ten times. The chain is built from TRBV25-1 and TRBJ2-2; 12 nucleotides agree with TRBD2. The germline V gene has CDR1 MGHDK and CDR2 SYGVNS. The CDR3 has 14 residues. Trimming removed 6 bases from V and 5 bases from J; junction bases left unmatched: 1. CDR3 sequence (DNA): TGTGCCAGCAGGACTAGCGGGAGTACCGGGGAGCTGTTTTTT. Translating gives CASRTSGSTGELFF. Full variable domain (outside the CDR3, taken from reference TRBV25-1 and TRBJ2-2): EADIYQTPRYLVIGTGKKITLECSQTMGHDKMYWYQQDPGMELHLIHYSYGVNSTEKGDLSSESTVSRIRTEHFPLTLESARPSHTSQYLCASRTSGSTGELFFGEGSRLTVL.

The gene calls are TRBV5-4 and TRBJ2-2, with D perhaps TRBD1 (5 bases). Germline V gene sequence: CDR1 SGHNT, CDR2 YYREEE (reference sequence). This CDR3 is 14 amino acids long. Trimming took off 4 bases at V and 5 bases at J, with 12 bases between the two ends. The CDR3 loop reads CASSRREWTGELFF. The CDR3 bases are TGTGCCAGCAGCCGCAGGGAATGGACCGGGGAGCTGTTTTTT.

This clone was seen a single time. This chain connects TRBV7-3 to TRBJ2-5; a possible D gene is TRBD1 (6 bases). The length of the CDR3 is 13 residues. The V and J ends lost 2 bases and 4 bases respectively, with 8 bases between them. The germline V gene has CDR1 SGHTA and CDR2 FQGTGA. CDR3 DNA: TGTGCCAGCAGCTTAGCAGGGGTAGAGACCCAGTACTTC. Encoded protein: CASSLAGVETQYF. Full variable domain (remainder filled in from reference TRBV7-3 and TRBJ2-5): GAGVSQTPSNKVTEKGKYVELRCDPISGHTALYWYRQSLGQGPEFLIYFQGTGAADDSGLPNDRFFAVRPEGSVSTLKIQRTERGDSAVYLCASSLAGVETQYFGPGTRLLVL.

The sample holds a few counts of this clone. V is TRBV18 and J is TRBJ2-5, with a possible D match to TRBD1 (5 bases). Germline-derived CDR1 and CDR2 are KGHSH and LQKENI. There are 11 residues in the CDR3. Between the trimmed V and J ends, which lost 3 bases and 9 bases, there was a span of 8 bases. The CDR3 bases are TGTGCCAGCTCACCCGACAGACCCCAGTACTTC. Its translation: CASSPDRPQYF.

This clone was observed at least ten times. The chain links TRBV18 to TRBJ2-1; 11 nucleotides align to TRBD2. The trim removed 6 bases at V and 6 bases at J, leaving 7 bases unmatched. Germline values: CDR1 KGHSH, CDR2 LQKENI. The CDR3 extends over 15 amino acids. DNA of the CDR3: TGTGCCAGCTCGCTACTAGCGGGAGCGGGCAATGAGCAGTTCTTC. Amino acid sequence: CASSLLAGAGNEQFF. The full variable domain, with the rest looked up from reference TRBV18 and TRBJ2-1, is NAGVMQNPRHLVRRRGQEARLRCSPMKGHSHVYWYRQLPEEGLKFMVYLQKENIIDESGMPKERFSAEFPKEGPSILRIQQVVRGDSAAYFCASSLLAGAGNEQFFGPGTRLTVL.

The chain joins TRBV11-2 to TRBJ2-7, with TRBD1 matching 7 bases. The junction had 7 bases not matched to a gene; V was cut back by 4 bases and J by 7 bases. From germline, CDR1 is SGHAT and CDR2 FQNNGV. The CDR3 consists of 13 residues. The CDR3 spells CASSYPQGREQYF. The CDR3 nucleotides read TGTGCCAGCAGCTATCCACAGGGGCGGGAGCAGTACTTC.

The V and J genes are TRBV7-6 and TRBJ2-1; 12 nucleotides align to TRBD2. CDR1 is SGHVS and CDR2 is FNYEAQ in the germline V gene. The CDR3 is 15 residues long. The J segment lost 6 bases and the V segment lost 1 base, leaving 1 base of the junction unmatched. CDR3 coding DNA: TGTGCCAGCAGCTTAGTACTAGCGGGGGGCAATGAGCAGTTCTTC. Its translation is CASSLVLAGGNEQFF.

This sequence joins TRBV5-1 and TRBJ1-3; the D gene is possibly TRBD1 (5 bases). The V gene lost 5 bases and the J gene lost 2 bases, with 8 bases spanning the gap. Germline V lookup: CDR1 SGHRS, CDR2 YFSETQ. The CDR3 length is 13 residues. CDR3 coding DNA: TGCGCCAGCAGAGAGGGGCCTGGAAACACCATATATTTT. This translates into CASREGPGNTIYF.

This sequence joins TRBV29-1 and TRBJ1-3, with D tentatively TRBD1 (6 bases). Germline CDR1 reads SQVTM; CDR2 reads ANQGSEA. The V and J ends lost 7 bases and 3 bases respectively, with 13 bases between them. CDR3 size: 13 residues. This CDR3 is CSAEGGSGNTIYF. The CDR3 DNA follows: TGCAGCGCCGAAGGGGGTAGTGGAAACACCATATATTTT.

The genes are TRBV5-1 and TRBJ1-4, with a weak D call TRBD1 (6 bases). Germline values: CDR1 SGHRS, CDR2 YFSETQ. The CDR3 loop spans 14 amino acids. V lost 2 bases to trimming and J lost 6 bases, with 11 bases between them. CDR3 in amino acids: CASSLQGNDEKLFF. The CDR3 DNA follows: TGCGCCAGCAGCTTACAGGGAAATGATGAAAAACTGTTTTTT.

This chain connects TRBV2 to TRBJ2-7; the D gene is possibly TRBD2 (5 bases). The CDR3 has 12 residues. CDR1 and CDR2 from the germline V gene are SNHLY and FYNNEI. V was clipped by 5 bases and J by 3 bases, with 8 bases between them. CDR3 bases: TGTGCCAGCAGTAGCCGGGGCTACGAGCAGTACTTC. Protein: CASSSRGYEQYF.

The chain has TRBV5-1 and TRBJ2-6; D ambiguous. CDR1 is SGHRS, CDR2 YFSETQ, per germline. V dropped 1 base and J dropped 0 bases, with 8 bases sitting between them. The CDR3 consists of 16 residues. For the CDR3, the DNA is TGCGCCAGCAGCTTGTCTTTGAGCTCTGGGGCCAACGTCCTGACTTTC. Translating it yields CASSLSLSSGANVLTF.

The gene calls are TRBV9 and TRBJ2-6; D ambiguous. Trimming removed 7 bases from V and 0 bases from J, with 11 bases in between. This CDR3 is built from 15 residues. CDR1 and CDR2 from the germline V gene are SGDLS and YYNGEE. The DNA for the CDR3 is TGTGCCAGCTCTGTGGGGATCTCTGGGGCCAACGTCCTGACTTTC. Translation: CASSVGISGANVLTF.

This clone turned up a few times. The V and J genes are TRBV7-2 and TRBJ2-7; a weak D match, TRBD2 (5 bases). V was clipped by 5 bases and J by 4 bases, with 15 bases between them. The germline V gene has CDR1 SGHTA and CDR2 FQGNSA. CDR3 length: 14 amino acids. For the CDR3, the DNA is TGTGCCAGCAGCCAGCCCCCCAGGACTTACGAGCAGTACTTC. It yields the protein CASSQPPRTYEQYF.

The J gene is TRBJ1-2, the V gene TRBV11-2; TRBD1 might be the D (6 bases). This CDR3 region has 16 residues. Germline V gene lookup returns CDR1 SGHAT and CDR2 FQNNGV. V was clipped by 4 bases and J by 6 bases, with 21 bases between them. CDR3 loop: CASSSRQVLYSDGYTF. CDR3 DNA: TGTGCCAGCAGCTCCCGACAGGTACTTTATTCGGATGGCTACACCTTC. The full variable domain, in which reference TRBV11-2 and TRBJ1-2 provide the parts outside the CDR3, is EAGVAQSPRYKIIEKRQSVAFWCNPISGHATLYWYQQILGQGPKLLIQFQNNGVVDDSQLPKDRFSAERLKGVDSTLKIQPAKLEDSAVYLCASSSRQVLYSDGYTFGSGTRLTVV.

This clone was detected a few times. The chain joins TRBV19 to TRBJ2-1; D might be TRBD2 (6 bases). Germline V gene data show CDR1 as LNHDA and CDR2 as SQIVND (reference sequence). V shed 8 bases and J shed 13 bases, with 27 bases lying between them. This CDR3 is 15 amino acids long. DNA for the CDR3: TGTGCCAGTGGGTACTCGGGCGGGGCACGGGGAACCCAGTTCTTC. It is translated as CASGYSGGARGTQFF. The full variable domain, rest sourced from reference TRBV19 and TRBJ2-1, is DGGITQSPKYLFRKEGQNVTLSCEQNLNHDAMYWYRQDPGQGLRLIYYSQIVNDFQKGDIAEGYSVSREKKESFPLTVTSAQKNPTAFYLCASGYSGGARGTQFFGPGTRLTVL.

The gene calls are TRBV2 and TRBJ2-3; 11 positions match TRBD2. J was trimmed by 2 bases and V by 10 bases; bases with no gene match: 8. Germline-derived CDR1 and CDR2 are SNHLY and FYNNEI. The length of the CDR3 is 15 residues. The CDR3: CAKGGTSGNTDTQYF. The CDR3 DNA reads TGTGCCAAAGGGGGGACTAGCGGAAACACAGATACGCAGTATTTT.

This clone has a single count. The rearrangement links TRBV7-6 to TRBJ1-5; TRBD1 is a possible D gene (6 bases). This CDR3 has 13 amino acids. Germline assignment: CDR1 SGHVS and CDR2 FNYEAQ. Trimming removed 5 bases at V and 7 bases at J, with 12 bases between. The CDR3 is CASSPQGGQPQHF. DNA of the CDR3: TGTGCCAGCAGCCCCCAAGGGGGGCAGCCCCAGCATTTT.

Details on this clone: This may stem from a read error, because a much larger clone lies one nucleotide away. The chain employs TRBV6-5 and TRBJ2-5, with D perhaps TRBD1 (6 bases). The DNA matches TRBJ2-7 better at its end, which makes the J call doubtful. In germline, CDR1 is MNHEY, CDR2 SVGAGI. The CDR3 length is 13 residues. The CDR3 region has the DNA TGTGCCAGCTTCGGGCAGGGGTCGTCCGAGCAGTACTTC. It is translated as CASFGQGSSEQYF.

For this clone: Other DNA sequences in the same sample also yield this CDR3. The chain employs TRBV29-1 and TRBJ1-1; D remains ambiguous. Germline CDR1 SQVTM, CDR2 ANQGSEA. With 7 bases removed from V and 1 base from J, the gap between germline ends came to 4 bases. The CDR3 runs to 10 residues. The CDR3 loop is CSAQNTEAFF. CDR3 in DNA: TGCAGCGCCCAGAACACTGAAGCTTTCTTT.

J is TRBJ2-1 and V is TRBV28, with 8 bases fitting TRBD2. V dropped 2 bases and J dropped 6; count of bases not matched to a gene: 9. Germline CDR1 reads MDHEN; CDR2 reads SYDVKM. The CDR3 runs to 16 residues. This CDR3 reads CASSLRGSGRSNEQFF. DNA for the CDR3: TGTGCCAGCAGTTTAAGGGGAAGCGGGAGAAGCAATGAGCAGTTCTTC.

The chain is built from TRBV6-6 and TRBJ1-5; D may be TRBD1 (6 bases). V lost 6 bases, J lost 5 bases, and 17 bases lay in between. The CDR3 covers 15 residues. From germline, CDR1 is MNHNY and CDR2 SVGAGI (reference sequence). The CDR3 is CASRSQGGGYQPQHF. The CDR3 DNA sequence: TGTGCCAGCAGATCGCAGGGAGGGGGTTATCAGCCCCAGCATTTT.

V and J are TRBV5-1 and TRBJ1-3; no definite D call. CDR1 and CDR2 (germline): SGHRS, YFSETQ. The CDR3 has 15 amino acids. The germline V and J ends were trimmed by 0 bases and 2 bases, with 9 bases remaining between them. The CDR3: CASSLDGEAGNTIYF. The CDR3 nucleotides read TGCGCCAGCAGCTTGGATGGTGAGGCTGGAAACACCATATATTTT.

V and J are TRBV5-6 and TRBJ2-7, with D perhaps TRBD1 (6 bases). The CDR3 loop spans 16 amino acids. Germline V lookup: CDR1 SGHDT, CDR2 YYEEEE. Trimming pared 4 bases from V and 7 bases from J, leaving 24 bases between. CDR3 in DNA: TGTGCCAGCAGCCTGCTAAGCAGGGACATCGGTGGGGAGCAGTACTTC. Translating gives CASSLLSRDIGGEQYF.

A remark on this clone: The junction departs from the called germline gene at one end, perhaps through a read error. Other DNA sequences within the sample encode an identical CDR3. This chain links TRBV5-6 with TRBJ2-7, with TRBD2 matching 9 bases. The CDR3 length is 15 residues. Looked up from germline, CDR1 is SGHDT and CDR2 is YYEEEE. The CDR3 loop is CASSLGGRASYEQYF. As DNA, the CDR3 is TGTGCCAGCAGCTTAGGCGGGAGGGCCTCCTATGAGCAGTACTTC.

The chain combines TRBV11-3 with TRBJ2-7; D is ambiguous. Trimming stripped 5 bases from V and 2 bases from J, with 10 bases between. This CDR3 is 13 amino acids long. CDR1 is SGHNT, CDR2 YENEEA, per germline. DNA for the CDR3: TGTGCCAGCAGCCCTCATACTCCCTACGAGCAGTACTTC. This gives the protein CASSPHTPYEQYF. Variable domain in full (rest from reference TRBV11-3 and TRBJ2-7): EAGVVQSPRYKIIEKKQPVAFWCNPISGHNTLYWYLQNLGQGPELLIRYENEEAVDDSQLPKDRFSAERLKGVDSTLKIQPAELGDSAVYLCASSPHTPYEQYFGPGTRLTVT.

On this clone: A far larger clone is off by one base, so a read error is likely. This chain links TRBV9 with TRBJ2-5; D is unresolved. V was cut by 3 bases and J by 3 bases, with 3 bases left in between. Germline V gene sequence: CDR1 SGDLS, CDR2 YYNGEE. This CDR3 comprises 11 residues. The CDR3 sequence is CASSEKETQYF. CDR3 nucleotide sequence: TGTGCCAGCAGCGAAAAAGAGACCCAGTACTTC.